This entry features one TCR beta chain sequence. Antigen specificity is unknown. These data are taken from a study of vaccination and CD4 T cells after COVID-19. Per germline, CDR1 DFQATT and CDR2 SNEGSKA (reference sequence). With V trimmed by 2 bases and J by 7 bases, 7 bases remained unmatched. The CDR3 loop spans 13 amino acids. Treatment described: approximately 9-day PBMC culture with coronavirus spike peptide pools or control peptides (ViraFEST assay). The assay that was used to sequence DNA from cultured CD4+ T cells was the Oncomine TCR Beta short-read assay. TCRdb fed the PCR reads into MiXCR, producing one record per CDR3 protein. The sample includes 15,000 to 20,000 distinct CDR3 sequences, around 75% of them seen just once.

Sequencing was performed on CD4+ T cells from blood, cultured in vitro. The clonotype comes from a human donor who had recovered from COVID-19. The gene calls are TRBV20-1 and TRBJ2-7; 8 positions match TRBD1. The CDR3 loop is CSARQGALGEQYF. CDR3 DNA: TGCAGTGCTAGACAGGGGGCCCTAGGAGAGCAGTACTTC.